Listed here are 29 T cell receptor beta chains from one sample, sequenced in a study of T cell responses to AZD1222 COVID-19 vaccine. The method was immunoSEQ multiplex PCR; TCRdb's version includes in-frame clones alone and lacks a portion of them. The sample consists of 35,000 to 55,000 clones, 83% of them appearing once. The source was peripheral blood, collected on day 0 of AZD1222 vaccination. The receptor source for this set is an adult in good health.

A few counts support this clone. V usage is TRBV19 and J usage is TRBJ2-7, with unresolved D. From germline, CDR1 is LNHDA and CDR2 SQIVND (reference sequence). The CDR3 runs to 14 residues. V shed 1 base and J shed 0 bases, with 7 bases lying between them. The CDR3 coding sequence is TGTGCCAGTAGTATAGGGCAAGTCTCCTACGAGCAGTACTTC. Its translation: CASSIGQVSYEQYF.

The chain uses TRBV10-2 and TRBJ1-1; 7 bases fit TRBD1. V was pared by 6 bases and J by 1 base, with 5 bases of the junction left unmatched. Germline V lookup: CDR1 WSHSY, CDR2 SAAADI. This CDR3 is built from 14 residues. The CDR3 nucleotides are TGCGCCAGCAGCCCGGGACAGAAGAACACTGAAGCTTTCTTT. It yields the protein CASSPGQKNTEAFF.

V is TRBV11-3 and J is TRBJ2-1, with TRBD1 matching over 9 bases. This CDR3 spans 16 amino acids. CDR1 is SGHNT and CDR2 is YENEEA in the germline V gene. Germline trimming cut 0 bases from V and 1 base from J; bases unmatched to any gene: 1. The CDR3 loop is CASSLEGTGSYNEQFF. The DNA for the CDR3 is TGTGCCAGCAGCTTAGAGGGGACAGGGTCCTACAATGAGCAGTTCTTC.

The rearrangement uses TRBV7-9 and TRBJ1-6; D call uncertain. The germline V gene has CDR1 SEHNR and CDR2 FQNEAQ (reference sequence). The CDR3 covers 13 residues. Between the trimmed V and J ends, which lost 1 base and 11 bases, there was a span of 9 bases. The CDR3 DNA sequence: TGTGCCAGCAGCTTAGGTGGTCTTGCACCCCTCCACTTT. It specifies CASSLGGLAPLHF.

The chain joins TRBV7-2 to TRBJ1-3; D is unclear. Germline V CDR1 and CDR2: SGHTA, FQGNSA. V dropped 1 base and J dropped 0 bases, with 10 bases sitting between them. The CDR3 has 16 amino acids. CDR3 nucleotides: TGTGCCAGCAGCTTAGATCTGTGGAGCTCTGGAAACACCATATATTTT. Its translation: CASSLDLWSSGNTIYF.

The chain links TRBV3-1 (or the pseudogene TRBV3-2) to TRBJ1-4; 7 bases are a match to TRBD1. Germline CDR1 LGHDT, CDR2 YNNKEL (reference sequence). The CDR3 has 14 amino acids. The junction had 7 bases not matched to a gene; V was cut back by 4 bases and J by 8 bases. The CDR3 DNA reads TGTGCCAGCAGCCTCCGGACAGGAGGGGAAAAACTGTTTTTT. This sequence encodes CASSLRTGGEKLFF.

The rearrangement links TRBV18 to TRBJ1-2; TRBD1 agrees at 9 bases. This CDR3 comprises 16 residues. Per germline, CDR1 KGHSH and CDR2 LQKENI. Trimming removed 0 bases from V and 2 bases from J; junction bases left unmatched: 4. CDR3 loop: CASSPPTGTGNYGYTF. As DNA, the CDR3 is TGTGCCAGCTCACCACCTACCGGGACAGGGAACTATGGCTACACCTTC.

This CDR3 reads CASSQDVVSGTYEQYF. CDR3 coding DNA: TGTGCCAGCAGCCAAGATGTGGTAAGCGGAACCTACGAGCAGTACTTC. The chain couples TRBV3-1 (or the pseudogene TRBV3-2) to TRBJ2-7; D is perhaps TRBD2 (5 bases). Germline values: CDR1 LGHDT, CDR2 YNNKEL (reference sequence). Trimming pared 0 bases from V and 2 bases from J, leaving 14 bases between. This CDR3 is built from 16 residues.

The rearrangement joins TRBV7-2 to TRBJ1-4; no firm D call. CDR3 size: 12 residues. The germline V gene encodes CDR1 SGHTA and CDR2 FQGNSA. The germline V and J ends were trimmed by 4 bases and 8 bases, with 8 bases remaining between them. CDR3 loop: CASSSRREKLFF. CDR3 coding DNA: TGTGCCAGCAGCTCCCGGCGGGAAAAACTGTTTTTT. Together with reference TRBV7-2 and TRBJ1-4, the CDR3 gives the full variable domain: GAGVSQSPSNKVTEKGKDVELRCDPISGHTALYWYRQSLGQGLEFLIYFQGNSAPDKSGLPSDRFSAERTGGSVSTLTIQRTQQEDSAVYLCASSSRREKLFFGSGTQLSVL.

The chain couples TRBV2 to TRBJ2-5, with 7 bases fitting TRBD1. CDR3 length: 14 amino acids. CDR1 is SNHLY, CDR2 FYNNEI, per germline. V was clipped by 4 bases and J by 5 bases; unmatched bases: 7. CDR3 in DNA: TGTGCCAGCAGTGTCCAGGGGGTAAGGGAGACCCAGTACTTC. It yields the protein CASSVQGVRETQYF.

The chain uses TRBV5-4 and TRBJ2-2, with D perhaps assigned TRBD1 or TRBD2 (5 bases each). The CDR3 loop spans 12 amino acids. V was pared by 4 bases and J by 9 bases, with 10 bases between. CDR1 is SGHNT and CDR2 is YYREEE in the germline V gene (reference sequence). The CDR3: CASSPRGRELFF. In DNA form, the CDR3 reads TGTGCCAGCAGCCCGAGGGGCCGGGAGCTGTTTTTT.

The chain is built from TRBV28 and TRBJ2-5; perhaps TRBD2 as D (6 bases). The CDR3 is 11 amino acids. The germline V gene encodes CDR1 MDHEN and CDR2 SYDVKM. V shed 6 bases and J shed 10 bases, with 12 bases lying between them. This CDR3 reads CASSRGYGQYF. In DNA, the CDR3 is TGTGCCAGCAGCCGGGGGTATGGCCAGTACTTC.

The rearrangement links TRBV5-8 to TRBJ1-2; tentatively, D is TRBD1 (5 bases). The V and J ends lost 1 base and 0 bases respectively, with 10 bases between them. This CDR3 comprises 15 residues. Germline V gene sequence: CDR1 SGHTS, CDR2 YDEGEE. CDR3 coding DNA: TGTGCCAGCAGCTTGAGACAGTCTACTAACTATGGCTACACCTTC. It encodes CASSLRQSTNYGYTF.

The V and J genes are TRBV27 and TRBJ2-2; the D call may be TRBD1 or TRBD2 (5 bases each). This CDR3 has 11 residues. V dropped 8 bases and J dropped 7 bases, with 8 bases sitting between them. Looked up from germline, CDR1 is MNHEY and CDR2 is SMNVEV (reference sequence). This CDR3 reads CASFGGGELFF. In nucleotides, the CDR3 is TGTGCCAGCTTTGGGGGCGGGGAGCTGTTTTTT.

This chain joins TRBV11-2 and TRBJ1-6, with D unresolved. Trimming cost V 5 bases and J 11 bases, with 7 bases left between them. CDR1 is SGHAT, CDR2 FQNNGV, per germline. The CDR3 spans 11 residues. For the CDR3, the DNA is TGTGCCAGCAGCGCCCGGCCACCCCTCCACTTT. Translated, it gives CASSARPPLHF. The full variable domain, completed using reference TRBV11-2 and TRBJ1-6, is EAGVAQSPRYKIIEKRQSVAFWCNPISGHATLYWYQQILGQGPKLLIQFQNNGVVDDSQLPKDRFSAERLKGVDSTLKIQPAKLEDSAVYLCASSARPPLHFGNGTRLTVT.

This clone showed up just a few times. This chain uses TRBV4-2 with TRBJ1-3; D might be TRBD1 (5 bases). Trimming removed 1 base from V and 4 bases from J, with 11 bases in between. CDR3 size: 15 residues. The germline CDR1 and CDR2 sequences are LGHNA and YNFKEQ. CDR3 loop: CASSQVAGIGNTIYF. The CDR3 DNA is TGTGCCAGCAGCCAAGTGGCAGGGATCGGAAACACCATATATTTT.

This chain links TRBV18 with TRBJ1-5; D is perhaps TRBD1 (5 bases). This CDR3 is 15 amino acids long. Germline V gene data show CDR1 as KGHSH and CDR2 as LQKENI. Trimming stripped 3 bases from V and 0 bases from J, with 9 bases between. Written as DNA, the CDR3 is TGTGCCAGCTCACCTGAGGGGAATAGCAATCAGCCCCAGCATTTT. It translates to CASSPEGNSNQPQHF.

The J gene is TRBJ1-5, the V gene TRBV7-9, with D possibly being TRBD1 (5 bases). The V and J ends lost 3 bases and 4 bases respectively, with 10 bases between them. The CDR3 is made up of 14 amino acids. Germline V CDR1 and CDR2: SEHNR, FQNEAQ (reference sequence). The CDR3 loop is CASSLEGYNQPQHF. DNA of the CDR3: TGTGCCAGCAGCTTGGAGGGGTATAATCAGCCCCAGCATTTT.

This clone occurred once. This sequence joins TRBV5-4 and TRBJ2-2, with D hard to call. The length of the CDR3 is 15 residues. Trimming pared 0 bases from V and 2 bases from J, leaving 8 bases between. Germline V gives CDR1 SGHNT, CDR2 YYREEE (reference sequence). The CDR3 DNA follows: TGTGCCAGCAGCTTGGTGTCAGAAAACACCGGGGAGCTGTTTTTT. As protein: CASSLVSENTGELFF.

The chain joins TRBV2 to TRBJ1-2; D might be TRBD1 (5 bases). There are 15 residues in the CDR3. The V end lost 6 bases, the J end lost 4 bases, and 18 bases lay between the germline ends. Germline V lookup: CDR1 SNHLY, CDR2 FYNNEI. CDR3 region: CASRQDGGTLYGYTF. In DNA, the CDR3 is TGTGCCAGCAGACAGGACGGCGGAACCCTCTATGGCTACACCTTC.

The gene calls are TRBV20-1 and TRBJ2-2; 10 nucleotides line up with TRBD2. V lost 3 bases and J lost 4; bases outside the gene matches: 5. The CDR3 runs to 15 residues. Germline-derived CDR1 and CDR2 are DFQATT and SNEGSKA (reference sequence). The CDR3 DNA sequence: TGCAGTGCTAGTAGGCTAGCGGGAGCCACCGGGGAGCTGTTTTTT. Protein sequence: CSASRLAGATGELFF.

This clone was observed many times. The genes are TRBV20-1 and TRBJ2-1; 10 nucleotides align to TRBD2. CDR1 is DFQATT, CDR2 SNEGSKA, per germline (reference sequence). V lost 3 bases, J lost 8 bases, and 4 bases stayed unmatched. The CDR3 has 13 residues. The chain's CDR3 is CSASRLAGHEQFF. The CDR3 DNA reads TGCAGTGCTAGTCGACTAGCGGGCCATGAGCAGTTCTTC.

Only one count was recorded for this clone. The chain combines TRBV7-9 with TRBJ2-5; 9 positions match TRBD2. The CDR3 loop spans 16 amino acids. Per germline, CDR1 SEHNR and CDR2 FQNEAQ (reference sequence). J gave up 5 bases and V 1 base, and 8 bases lay outside the gene matches. The CDR3 spells CASSLGSSGNGETQYF. The CDR3 DNA is TGTGCCAGCAGCTTAGGGTCTAGCGGGAATGGTGAGACCCAGTACTTC.

This clone has only a few counts. The chain links TRBV7-2 to TRBJ2-7; D may be TRBD2 (5 bases). In germline, CDR1 is SGHTA, CDR2 FQGNSA. The CDR3 spans 13 residues. V dropped 1 base and J dropped 2 bases, with 6 bases sitting between them. CDR3 sequence (DNA): TGTGCCAGCAGCTTAGAGGAGGCCTACGAGCAGTACTTC. Its protein is CASSLEEAYEQYF.

DNA of the CDR3: TGTGCCACCCAGGGGGCAGGGGGCTATGGCTACACCTTC. Its protein is CATQGAGGYGYTF. The genes are TRBV10-3 and TRBJ1-2; 8 positions match TRBD1. The J segment lost 4 bases and the V segment lost 10 bases, leaving 8 bases of the junction unmatched. The CDR3 is 13 residues long. In germline, CDR1 is ENHRY, CDR2 SYGVKD.

The chain carries TRBV19 and TRBJ1-5; 7 bases are a match to TRBD1. CDR1 is LNHDA and CDR2 is SQIVND in the germline V gene (reference sequence). Trimming cost V 4 bases and J 3 bases; bases outside gene matches: 6. The CDR3 covers 15 residues. CDR3 DNA: TGTGCCAGTAGTACGAGGGGGCAGTTCAATCAGCCCCAGCATTTT. It codes for CASSTRGQFNQPQHF.

This sequence joins TRBV5-1 and TRBJ1-1, with 8 bases identical to TRBD1. The CDR3 length is 17 residues. The V and J ends lost 1 base and 0 bases, in that order; junction bases with no gene match: 8. Germline-derived CDR1 and CDR2 are SGHRS and YFSETQ. The CDR3 DNA reads as TGCGCCAGCAGCTTGAGGGGCCGACAGGGGCTGAACACTGAAGCTTTCTTT. Its protein product is CASSLRGRQGLNTEAFF.

This rearrangement joins TRBV2 to TRBJ2-5; D may match TRBD1 or TRBD2 (5 bases each). The CDR3 extends over 15 amino acids. The germline V and J ends were trimmed by 7 bases and 2 bases, with 17 bases remaining between them. Germline V gene data show CDR1 as SNHLY and CDR2 as FYNNEI. CDR3 sequence (DNA): TGTGCCAGCACTCCCGGGACGGCGAGACAAGAGACCCAGTACTTC. As protein: CASTPGTARQETQYF.

This chain connects TRBV9 to TRBJ1-3, with 8 bases aligning to TRBD1. Germline V gene data show CDR1 as SGDLS and CDR2 as YYNGEE. After removal of 3 bases from V and 4 bases from J, the junction contained 9 bases not matched to a gene. The CDR3 consists of 16 residues. CDR3 residues: CASSATRTGKGNTIYF. Here the CDR3 DNA reads TGTGCCAGCAGCGCCACCCGGACAGGGAAGGGAAACACCATATATTTT. Full variable domain (outside the CDR3, taken from reference TRBV9 and TRBJ1-3): DSGVTQTPKHLITATGQRVTLRCSPRSGDLSVYWYQQSLDQGLQFLIQYYNGEERAKGNILERFSAQQFPDLHSELNLSSLELGDSALYFCASSATRTGKGNTIYFGEGSWLTVV.